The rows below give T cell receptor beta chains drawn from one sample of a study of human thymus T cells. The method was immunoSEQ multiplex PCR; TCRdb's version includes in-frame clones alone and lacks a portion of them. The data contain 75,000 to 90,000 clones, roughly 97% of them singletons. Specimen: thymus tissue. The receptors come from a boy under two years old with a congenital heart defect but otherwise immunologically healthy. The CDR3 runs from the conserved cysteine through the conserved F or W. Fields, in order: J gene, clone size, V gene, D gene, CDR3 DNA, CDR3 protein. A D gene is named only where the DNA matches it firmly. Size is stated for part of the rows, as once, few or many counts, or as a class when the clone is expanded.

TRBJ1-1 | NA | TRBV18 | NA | TGTGCCAGCTCACCACTCCCCCCCAGGGGTCCGGTTGAAGCTTTCTTT | CASSPLPPRGPVEAFF
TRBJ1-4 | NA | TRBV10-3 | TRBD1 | TGTGCCATCAGTGAGTCCCGGACAGGGGATGAAAAACTGTTTTTT | CAISESRTGDEKLFF
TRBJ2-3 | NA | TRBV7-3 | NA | TGTGCCAGCAGCTTAGCGGGGAGTGGGCCAGACCCAGATACGCAGTATTTT | CASSLAGSGPDPDTQYF
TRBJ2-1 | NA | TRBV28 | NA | TGTGCCAGCAGTTTACGGGCTAGCAACAATGAGCAGTTCTTC | CASSLRASNNEQFF
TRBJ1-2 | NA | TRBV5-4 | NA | TGTGCCAGCAGCTTGACCCACGGAGCTAACTATGGCTACACCTTC | CASSLTHGANYGYTF
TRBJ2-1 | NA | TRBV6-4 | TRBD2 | TGTGCCAGCAGTGACCGAGGGACTAGCGGGTCGAATGAGCAGTTCTTC | CASSDRGTSGSNEQFF
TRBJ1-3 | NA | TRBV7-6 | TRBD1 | TGTGCCAGCAGCGGATACAGGGGGATCTCTGGAAACACCATATATTTT | CASSGYRGISGNTIYF
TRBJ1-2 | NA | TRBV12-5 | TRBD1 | TGTGCTAGTGGTTTCACCTCCGGGACAGGGAAGTTAGATGGCTACACCTTC | CASGFTSGTGKLDGYTF
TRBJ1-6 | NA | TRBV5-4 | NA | TGTGCCAGCAGCTTGATGGACTTTAATTCACCCCTCCACTTT | CASSLMDFNSPLHF
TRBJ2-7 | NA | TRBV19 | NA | TGTGCCAGTAGTATCCGCAGACAAGGACACTACGAGCAGTACTTC | CASSIRRQGHYEQYF
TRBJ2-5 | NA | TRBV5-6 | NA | TGTGCCAGCAGCAACCAACATGGGGGGTTGGGGGAGACCCAGTACTTC | CASSNQHGGLGETQYF
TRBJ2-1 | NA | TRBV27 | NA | TGTGCCAGCAGTTCCTTGACAGGATACAATGAGCAGTTCTTC | CASSSLTGYNEQFF
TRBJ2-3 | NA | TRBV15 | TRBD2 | TGTGCCACCAGCGTCGAAGCGGGGGGACATAGCACAGATACGCAGTATTTT | CATSVEAGGHSTDTQYF
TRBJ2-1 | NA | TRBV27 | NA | TGTGCCAGCAGTTTCCGACGGAAGCGGGCGGCCTACAATGAGCAGTTCTTC | CASSFRRKRAAYNEQFF
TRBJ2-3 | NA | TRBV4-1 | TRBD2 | TGCGCCAGCAGCCAAGTAGGCACCCCTAGCGGGAGGGCCGGAGATACGCAGTATTTT | CASSQVGTPSGRAGDTQYF
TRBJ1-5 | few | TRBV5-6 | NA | TGTGCCAGCAGCTTAACAGGCGACAGGCACGATGATAGCAATCAGCCCCAGCATTTT | CASSLTGDRHDDSNQPQHF
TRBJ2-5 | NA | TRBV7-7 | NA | TGTGCTAGCCGACCTGGGGGAGGAGAAGAGACCCAGTACTTC | CASRPGGGEETQYF
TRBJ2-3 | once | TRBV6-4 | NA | TGTGCCAGCAAGGGCGGGAGCACAGATACGCAGTATTTT | CASKGGSTDTQYF
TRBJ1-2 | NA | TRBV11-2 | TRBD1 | TGTGCCAGCAGCTCTGAAGGGGGCGAGGACTATGGCTACACCTTC | CASSSEGGEDYGYTF
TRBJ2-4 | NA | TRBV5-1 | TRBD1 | TGCGCCAGCAGCTTGGGGGACAGGATAGCCAAAAACATTCAGTACTTC | CASSLGDRIAKNIQYF